This T cell receptor beta chain was sequenced during a study of T cells in Graves' hyperthyroidism and ophthalmopathy. Study-level results: The majority of expanded thyroid clonotypes above 0.001 also appeared in blood.

This clonotype has ten or more counts. The antigen is not known. The study included ophthalmopathy patients with Clinical Activity Score at least 3, NOSPECS grade at least 4 and duration under 3 months. The diagnoses drew upon clinical symptoms, serum thyroxine and TRAb, thyroid ultrasound and orbital computed tomography. The germline V gene encodes CDR1 MNHEY and CDR2 SVGEGT. This CDR3 has 14 amino acids. The ends lost 5 bases at V and 5 bases at J; junction bases unmatched: 5. RNA transcripts yielded amplified TCR beta CDR3 regions. The primer set for the first-round RT-PCR of the TCR CDR3 was HTBI. TCRdb re-called the multiplex PCR reads with MiXCR, one entry per CDR3 protein. The data contain a few hundred thousand distinct CDR3 sequences, about a sixth of them singletons.

The sequenced sample consisted of blood. V usage is TRBV6-2 or TRBV6-3 and J usage is TRBJ2-5, with TRBD1 identical over 10 bases. The receptor comes from a middle-aged woman with Graves' ophthalmopathy. DNA of the CDR3: TGTGCCAGCAGTACCGGACAGGGGGTCGAGACCCAGTACTTC. This gives the protein CASSTGQGVETQYF.